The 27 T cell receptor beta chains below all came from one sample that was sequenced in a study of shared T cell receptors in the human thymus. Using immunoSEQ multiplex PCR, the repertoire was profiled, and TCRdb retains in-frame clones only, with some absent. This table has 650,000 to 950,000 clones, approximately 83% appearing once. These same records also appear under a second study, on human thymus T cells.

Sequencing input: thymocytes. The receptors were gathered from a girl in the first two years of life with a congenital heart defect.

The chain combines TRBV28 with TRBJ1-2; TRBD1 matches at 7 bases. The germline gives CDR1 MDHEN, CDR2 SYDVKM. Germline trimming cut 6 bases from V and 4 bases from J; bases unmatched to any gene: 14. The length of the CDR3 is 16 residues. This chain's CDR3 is CASRYRDSSGSYGYTF. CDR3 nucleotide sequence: TGTGCCAGCAGATACCGGGACAGTAGTGGTAGCTATGGCTACACCTTC.

Here the CDR3 DNA reads TGTGCCAGTTCCTCGGGGGGTCCCACTGAAGCTTTCTTT. This sequence encodes CASSSGGPTEAFF. This rearrangement joins TRBV25-1 to TRBJ1-1, with a weak D call TRBD1 (5 bases). Germline CDR1 and CDR2: MGHDK and SYGVNS. The CDR3 is made up of 13 amino acids. The V end was cut by 9 bases, the J end by 4 bases, with 15 bases between.

The CDR3 here is CASSPPDRMLQYF. The CDR3 DNA sequence: TGTGCCAGCAGCCCCCCGGACAGGATGTTGCAGTACTTC. The chain couples TRBV7-9 to TRBJ2-7; 7 nucleotides line up with TRBD1. From germline, CDR1 is SEHNR and CDR2 FQNEAQ (reference sequence). V gave up 5 bases and J gave up 9 bases; unmatched junction bases: 10. This CDR3 has 13 amino acids.

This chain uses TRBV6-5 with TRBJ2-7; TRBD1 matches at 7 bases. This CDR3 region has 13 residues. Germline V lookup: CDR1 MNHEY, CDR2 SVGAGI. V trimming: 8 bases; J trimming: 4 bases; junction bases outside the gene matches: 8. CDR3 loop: CASRQGKVYEQYF. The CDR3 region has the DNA TGTGCCAGCCGACAGGGAAAGGTTTACGAGCAGTACTTC.

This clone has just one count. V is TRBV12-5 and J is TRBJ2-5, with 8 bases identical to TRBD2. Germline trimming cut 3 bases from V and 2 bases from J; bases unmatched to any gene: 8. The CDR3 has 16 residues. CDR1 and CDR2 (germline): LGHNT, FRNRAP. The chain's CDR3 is CASGFIIRGGQETQYF. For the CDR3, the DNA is TGTGCTAGTGGTTTTATCATTCGGGGGGGACAAGAGACCCAGTACTTC.

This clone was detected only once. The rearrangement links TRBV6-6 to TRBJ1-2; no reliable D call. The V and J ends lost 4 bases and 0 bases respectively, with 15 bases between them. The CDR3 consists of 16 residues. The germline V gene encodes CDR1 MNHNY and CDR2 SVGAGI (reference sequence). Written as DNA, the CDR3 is TGTGCCAGCAGTTTTAAACCCGGGTCCTCTAACTATGGCTACACCTTC. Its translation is CASSFKPGSSNYGYTF.

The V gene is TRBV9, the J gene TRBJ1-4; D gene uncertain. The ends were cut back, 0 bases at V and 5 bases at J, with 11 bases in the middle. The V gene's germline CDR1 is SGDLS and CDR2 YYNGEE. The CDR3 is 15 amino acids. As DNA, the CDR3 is TGTGCCAGCAGCGTAGCCCCAGGCGTCAATGAAAAACTGTTTTTT. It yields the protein CASSVAPGVNEKLFF. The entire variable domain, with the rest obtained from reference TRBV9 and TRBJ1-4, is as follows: DSGVTQTPKHLITATGQRVTLRCSPRSGDLSVYWYQQSLDQGLQFLIQYYNGEERAKGNILERFSAQQFPDLHSELNLSSLELGDSALYFCASSVAPGVNEKLFFGSGTQLSVL.

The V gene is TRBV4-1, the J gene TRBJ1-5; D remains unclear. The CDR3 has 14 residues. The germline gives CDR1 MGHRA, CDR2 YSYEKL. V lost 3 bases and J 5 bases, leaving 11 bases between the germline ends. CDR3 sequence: CASSHPFADQPQHF. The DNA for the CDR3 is TGCGCCAGCAGCCACCCTTTCGCGGATCAGCCCCAGCATTTT.

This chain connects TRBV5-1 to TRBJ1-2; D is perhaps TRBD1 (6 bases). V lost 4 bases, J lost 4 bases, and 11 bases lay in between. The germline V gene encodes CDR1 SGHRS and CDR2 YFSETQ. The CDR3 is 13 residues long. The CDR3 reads CASSGHRAYGYTF. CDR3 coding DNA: TGCGCCAGCAGCGGACACAGGGCCTATGGCTACACCTTC.

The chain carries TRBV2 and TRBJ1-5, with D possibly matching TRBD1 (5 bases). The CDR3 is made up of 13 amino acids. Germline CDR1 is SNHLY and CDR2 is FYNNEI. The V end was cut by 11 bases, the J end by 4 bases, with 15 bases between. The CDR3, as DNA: TGTGCCTGCCGACAGAGCCCGAATCAGCCCCAGCATTTT. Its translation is CACRQSPNQPQHF.

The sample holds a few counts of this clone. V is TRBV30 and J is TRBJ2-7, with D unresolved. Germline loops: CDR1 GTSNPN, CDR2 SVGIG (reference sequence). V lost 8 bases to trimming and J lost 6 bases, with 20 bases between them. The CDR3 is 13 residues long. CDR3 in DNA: TGTGCCACCCCGGTCATGTGCTCTGGCGAGCAGTACTTC. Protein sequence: CATPVMCSGEQYF.

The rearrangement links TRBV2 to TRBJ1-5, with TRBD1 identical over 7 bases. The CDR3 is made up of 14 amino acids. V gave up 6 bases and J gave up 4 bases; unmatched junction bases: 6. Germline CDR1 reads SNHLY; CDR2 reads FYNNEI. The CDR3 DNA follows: TGTGCCAGCAGATTCACAGGGGAAAATCAGCCCCAGCATTTT. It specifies CASRFTGENQPQHF.

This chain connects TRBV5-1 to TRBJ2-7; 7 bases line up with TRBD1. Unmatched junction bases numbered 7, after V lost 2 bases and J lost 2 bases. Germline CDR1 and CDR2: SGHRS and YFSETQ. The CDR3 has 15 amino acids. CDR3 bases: TGCGCCAGCAGCTTAAACAGGGGTAGTACCTACGAGCAGTACTTC. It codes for CASSLNRGSTYEQYF. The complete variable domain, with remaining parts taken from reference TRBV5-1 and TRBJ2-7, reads KAGVTQTPRYLIKTRGQQVTLSCSPISGHRSVSWYQQTPGQGLQFLFEYFSETQRNKGNFPGRFSGRQFSNSRSEMNVSTLELGDSALYLCASSLNRGSTYEQYFGPGTRLTVT.

The CDR3 sequence: CASSLSGGSSYNSPLHF. The CDR3 nucleotides are TGTGCCAGCAGCTTATCCGGGGGGAGCTCCTATAATTCACCCCTCCACTTT. J is TRBJ1-6 and V is TRBV7-9; perhaps TRBD1 as D (5 bases). The germline V and J ends were trimmed by 2 bases and 0 bases, with 11 bases remaining between them. The CDR3 spans 17 residues. The germline V gene has CDR1 SEHNR and CDR2 FQNEAQ (reference sequence).

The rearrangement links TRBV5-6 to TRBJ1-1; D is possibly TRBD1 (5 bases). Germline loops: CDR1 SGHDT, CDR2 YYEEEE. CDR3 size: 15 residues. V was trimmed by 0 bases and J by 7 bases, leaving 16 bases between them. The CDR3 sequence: CASSLGLQAWGEAFF. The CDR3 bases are TGTGCCAGCAGCTTGGGGTTACAGGCTTGGGGTGAAGCTTTCTTT.

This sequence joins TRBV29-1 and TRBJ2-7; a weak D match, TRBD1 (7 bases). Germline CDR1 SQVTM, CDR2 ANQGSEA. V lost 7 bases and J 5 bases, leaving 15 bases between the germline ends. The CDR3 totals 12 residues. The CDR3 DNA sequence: TGCAGCGCGACAGGGAGGTTCAACGAGCAGTACTTC. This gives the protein CSATGRFNEQYF.

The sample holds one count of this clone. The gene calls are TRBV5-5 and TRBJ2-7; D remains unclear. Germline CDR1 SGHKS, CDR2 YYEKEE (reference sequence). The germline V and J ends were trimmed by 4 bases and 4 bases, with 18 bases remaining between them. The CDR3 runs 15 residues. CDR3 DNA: TGTGCCAGCAGCCAACTAAGCTTCTTGGAATACGAGCAGTACTTC. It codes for CASSQLSFLEYEQYF.

The CDR3 loop reads CASSLGGRVVEKLFF. In DNA form, the CDR3 reads TGCGCCAGCAGCTTGGGTGGCAGGGTTGTTGAAAAACTGTTTTTT. The V call is TRBV5-1, the J call TRBJ1-4, with D possibly matching TRBD1 (5 bases). Germline V gives CDR1 SGHRS, CDR2 YFSETQ. The V end lost 0 bases, the J end lost 7 bases, and 13 bases lay between the germline ends. The CDR3 extends over 15 amino acids.

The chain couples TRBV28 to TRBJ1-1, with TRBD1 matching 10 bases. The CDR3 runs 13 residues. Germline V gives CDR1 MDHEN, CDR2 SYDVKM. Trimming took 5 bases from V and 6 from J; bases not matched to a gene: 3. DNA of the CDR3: TGTGCCAGCAGTCAGACAGGGGGCCCTGAAGCTTTCTTT. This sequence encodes CASSQTGGPEAFF.

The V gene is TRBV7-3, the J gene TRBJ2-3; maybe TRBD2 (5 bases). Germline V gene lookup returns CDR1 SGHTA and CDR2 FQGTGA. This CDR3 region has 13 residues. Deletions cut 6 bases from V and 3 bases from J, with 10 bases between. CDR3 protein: CASSDRETDTQYF. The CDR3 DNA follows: TGTGCCAGCAGTGACCGGGAAACAGATACGCAGTATTTT.

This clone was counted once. CDR3: CASSQDNKAFF. Written as DNA, the CDR3 is TGCGCCAGCAGCCAAGATAATAAAGCTTTCTTT. V is TRBV4-1 and J is TRBJ1-1; D is unclear. V was cut by 0 bases and J by 9 bases, with 5 bases left in between. Germline V lookup: CDR1 MGHRA, CDR2 YSYEKL. The CDR3 consists of 11 residues.

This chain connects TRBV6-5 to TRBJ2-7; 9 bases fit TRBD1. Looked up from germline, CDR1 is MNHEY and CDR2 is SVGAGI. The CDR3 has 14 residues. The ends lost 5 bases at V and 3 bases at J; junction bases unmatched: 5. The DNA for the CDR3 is TGTGCCAGCAGTCCCCGGACAGGGGTCTACGAGCAGTACTTC. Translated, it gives CASSPRTGVYEQYF.

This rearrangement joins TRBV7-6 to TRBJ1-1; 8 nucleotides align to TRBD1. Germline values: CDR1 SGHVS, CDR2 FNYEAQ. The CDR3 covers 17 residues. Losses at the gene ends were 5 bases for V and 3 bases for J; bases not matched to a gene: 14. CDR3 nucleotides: TGTGCCAGCAGCGCGTGGACAGGGAGGAGTGAGGACACTGAAGCTTTCTTT. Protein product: CASSAWTGRSEDTEAFF.

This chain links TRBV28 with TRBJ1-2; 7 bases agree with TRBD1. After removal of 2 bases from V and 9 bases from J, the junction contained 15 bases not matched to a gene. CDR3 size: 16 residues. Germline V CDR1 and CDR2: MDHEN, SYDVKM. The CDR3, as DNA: TGTGCCAGCAGTTTACCCGCGCGCTACAGGGGTAGAAGCTACACCTTC. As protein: CASSLPARYRGRSYTF.

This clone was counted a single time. The CDR3 sequence: CASSLGPGVTDTQYF. In nucleotides, the CDR3 is TGTGCCAGCAGCTTGGGCCCAGGGGTAACAGATACGCAGTATTTT. V and J are TRBV5-4 and TRBJ2-3; D perhaps matches TRBD1 (6 bases). The CDR3 extends over 15 amino acids. Between the trimmed V and J ends, which lost 0 bases and 3 bases, there was a span of 11 bases. Germline V gene sequence: CDR1 SGHNT, CDR2 YYREEE (reference sequence).

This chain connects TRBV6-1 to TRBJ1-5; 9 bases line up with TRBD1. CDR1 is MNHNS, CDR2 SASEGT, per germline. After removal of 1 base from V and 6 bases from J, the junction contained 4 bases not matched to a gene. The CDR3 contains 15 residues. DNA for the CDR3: TGTGCCAGCAGTGAAGAACAGGGGGCGGGTCAGCCCCAGCATTTT. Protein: CASSEEQGAGQPQHF.

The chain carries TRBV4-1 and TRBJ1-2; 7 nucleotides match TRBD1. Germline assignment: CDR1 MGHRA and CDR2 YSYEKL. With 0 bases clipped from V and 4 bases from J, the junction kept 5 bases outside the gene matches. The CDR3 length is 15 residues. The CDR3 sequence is CASSQEGGEVYGYTF. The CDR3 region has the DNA TGCGCCAGCAGCCAAGAAGGGGGCGAGGTCTATGGCTACACCTTC.